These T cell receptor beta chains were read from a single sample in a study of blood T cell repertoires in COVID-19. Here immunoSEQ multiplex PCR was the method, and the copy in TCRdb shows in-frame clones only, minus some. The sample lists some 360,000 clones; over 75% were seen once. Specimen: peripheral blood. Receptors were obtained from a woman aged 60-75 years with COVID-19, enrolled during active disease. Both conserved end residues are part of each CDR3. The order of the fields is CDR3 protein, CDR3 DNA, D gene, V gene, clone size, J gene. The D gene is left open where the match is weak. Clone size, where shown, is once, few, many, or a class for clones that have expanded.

CDR3 protein: CAESQTSGGDPSTDTQYF
CDR3 DNA: TGTGCCGAGAGCCAGACTAGCGGGGGCGATCCTAGCACAGATACGCAGTATTTT
D gene: TRBD2
V gene: TRBV19
clone size: NA
J gene: TRBJ2-3

CDR3 protein: CASSLMGAGGNYGYTF
CDR3 DNA: TGTGCCAGCAGTTTAATGGGGGCAGGGGGCAACTATGGCTACACCTTC
D gene: TRBD1
V gene: TRBV28
clone size: NA
J gene: TRBJ1-2

CDR3 protein: CATSAWDSSSSNEQFF
CDR3 DNA: TGTGCCACCAGTGCCTGGGACAGCAGTTCTAGTAATGAGCAGTTCTTC
D gene: TRBD1
V gene: TRBV24-1
clone size: NA
J gene: TRBJ2-1

CDR3 protein: CASSFRQNEQFF
CDR3 DNA: TGTGCCAGCAGCTTTAGACAGAATGAGCAGTTCTTC
D gene: NA
V gene: TRBV11-2
clone size: NA
J gene: TRBJ2-1

CDR3 protein: CASSGGGSSEKLFF
CDR3 DNA: TGTGCCAGCAGTGGGGGCGGGAGTAGTGAAAAACTGTTTTTT
D gene: NA
V gene: TRBV2
clone size: once
J gene: TRBJ1-4

CDR3 protein: CASSSVDRGYEQYF
CDR3 DNA: TGTGCCAGCAGCTCCGTGGACAGGGGCTACGAGCAGTACTTC
D gene: TRBD1
V gene: TRBV7-2
clone size: NA
J gene: TRBJ2-7

CDR3 protein: CASSPHPGGNQYF
CDR3 DNA: TGTGCCAGCAGCCCTCATCCCGGCGGGAACCAGTACTTC
D gene: NA
V gene: TRBV9
clone size: NA
J gene: TRBJ2-5

CDR3 protein: CASRLGVMNTEAFF
CDR3 DNA: TGTGCCAGCAGACTGGGAGTTATGAACACTGAAGCTTTCTTT
D gene: NA
V gene: TRBV6-5
clone size: NA
J gene: TRBJ1-1

CDR3 protein: CASSRQINTGELFF
CDR3 DNA: TGTGCCAGTAGCCGACAGATTAACACCGGGGAGCTGTTTTTT
D gene: NA
V gene: TRBV19
clone size: NA
J gene: TRBJ2-2

CDR3 protein: CASNNVQGCEQYF
CDR3 DNA: TGTGCCAGTAACAACGTACAGGGTTGCGAGCAGTACTTC
D gene: NA
V gene: TRBV19
clone size: NA
J gene: TRBJ2-7

CDR3 protein: CAISERRDSPSYGYTF
CDR3 DNA: TGTGCCATCAGTGAGAGGAGGGACAGCCCGAGCTATGGCTACACCTTC
D gene: TRBD1
V gene: TRBV10-3
clone size: NA
J gene: TRBJ1-2

CDR3 protein: CASSTVTGRSSYNSPLHF
CDR3 DNA: TGTGCCAGCAGCACGGTGACAGGGAGAAGCTCCTATAATTCACCCCTCCACTTT
D gene: TRBD1
V gene: TRBV7-9
clone size: NA
J gene: TRBJ1-6

CDR3 protein: CASSYASGFNNEKLFF
CDR3 DNA: TGTGCCAGCAGTTACGCTTCGGGATTTAATAATGAAAAACTGTTTTTT
D gene: NA
V gene: TRBV6-5
clone size: NA
J gene: TRBJ1-4

CDR3 protein: CASSPDRGPNTEAFF
CDR3 DNA: TGTGCCAGCAGCCCGGACAGGGGGCCGAACACTGAAGCTTTCTTT
D gene: TRBD1
V gene: TRBV5-5
clone size: NA
J gene: TRBJ1-1

CDR3 protein: CASSQETSWPYEQYF
CDR3 DNA: TGTGCCAGCAGCCAAGAGACAAGTTGGCCCTACGAGCAGTACTTC
D gene: NA
V gene: TRBV14
clone size: NA
J gene: TRBJ2-7

CDR3 protein: CASSPGTDTQYF
CDR3 DNA: TGTGCCAGCAGCCCGGGAACAGATACGCAGTATTTT
D gene: NA
V gene: TRBV5-5
clone size: NA
J gene: TRBJ2-3

CDR3 protein: CASRGTGPNYGYTF
CDR3 DNA: TGTGCCAGCAGGGGGACTGGCCCTAACTATGGCTACACCTTC
D gene: NA
V gene: TRBV2
clone size: once
J gene: TRBJ1-2

CDR3 protein: CSARENTRAFF
CDR3 DNA: TGCAGTGCTAGAGAGAATACCCGGGCTTTCTTT
D gene: NA
V gene: TRBV20-1
clone size: NA
J gene: TRBJ1-1

CDR3 protein: CAWRAENTGELFF
CDR3 DNA: TGTGCCTGGAGAGCGGAGAACACCGGGGAGCTGTTTTTT
D gene: NA
V gene: TRBV30
clone size: NA
J gene: TRBJ2-2

CDR3 protein: CASSHLVTDTQYF
CDR3 DNA: TGCGCCAGCAGCCACCTAGTTACAGATACGCAGTATTTT
D gene: NA
V gene: TRBV4-1
clone size: NA
J gene: TRBJ2-3

CDR3 protein: CASSLRGGRYNEQFF
CDR3 DNA: TGTGCCAGCAGCTTAAGGGGGGGCCGGTACAATGAGCAGTTCTTC
D gene: NA
V gene: TRBV5-8
clone size: NA
J gene: TRBJ2-1

CDR3 protein: CASSLGQFVEAFF
CDR3 DNA: TGTGCCAGCAGCTTAGGACAGTTTGTTGAAGCTTTCTTT
D gene: NA
V gene: TRBV7-9
clone size: once
J gene: TRBJ1-1

CDR3 protein: CASSLYNQPQHF
CDR3 DNA: TGTGCCAGCAGTCTCTACAATCAGCCCCAGCATTTT
D gene: NA
V gene: TRBV27
clone size: NA
J gene: TRBJ1-5

CDR3 protein: CASSAQGTYEQYF
CDR3 DNA: TGTGCCAGCTCAGCCCAGGGTACCTACGAGCAGTACTTC
D gene: NA
V gene: TRBV18
clone size: NA
J gene: TRBJ2-7

CDR3 protein: CASSKGPGNGYTF
CDR3 DNA: TGTGCCAGCAGCAAAGGCCCAGGGAATGGCTACACCTTC
D gene: NA
V gene: TRBV21-1
clone size: NA
J gene: TRBJ1-2

CDR3 protein: CASSPGGQGSYEQYF
CDR3 DNA: TGTGCCAGCAGCCCAGGGGGACAGGGCTCCTACGAGCAGTACTTC
D gene: TRBD1
V gene: TRBV3-1/TRBV3-2
clone size: NA
J gene: TRBJ2-7

CDR3 protein: CASSLLGKGDNYGYTF
CDR3 DNA: TGTGCCAGCAGTTTGCTTGGAAAAGGGGATAACTATGGCTACACCTTC
D gene: NA
V gene: TRBV2
clone size: once
J gene: TRBJ1-2

CDR3 protein: CASSPRDRSQETQYF
CDR3 DNA: TGCGCCAGCAGCCCGCGGGACAGGTCACAAGAGACCCAGTACTTC
D gene: TRBD1
V gene: TRBV5-1
clone size: NA
J gene: TRBJ2-5

CDR3 protein: CASSLQGAGSPLHF
CDR3 DNA: TGTGCCAGCAGCTTACAGGGGGCCGGTTCACCCCTCCACTTT
D gene: TRBD1
V gene: TRBV5-4
clone size: NA
J gene: TRBJ1-6

CDR3 protein: CASSLTGLVDEQFF
CDR3 DNA: TGTGCCAGCAGCTTAACGGGACTAGTCGATGAGCAGTTCTTC
D gene: TRBD2
V gene: TRBV7-3
clone size: few
J gene: TRBJ2-1

CDR3 protein: CASSVVPGGNEQFF
CDR3 DNA: TGTGCCAGCAGCGTAGTTCCGGGGGGCAATGAGCAGTTCTTC
D gene: TRBD2
V gene: TRBV9
clone size: once
J gene: TRBJ2-1

CDR3 protein: CASSQTSRGIKNTEAFF
CDR3 DNA: TGTGCCAGCAGCCAAACTTCCAGGGGGATCAAGAACACTGAAGCTTTCTTT
D gene: TRBD1
V gene: TRBV3-1/TRBV3-2
clone size: NA
J gene: TRBJ1-1

CDR3 protein: CASRGGDRGDWAYGYTF
CDR3 DNA: TGTGCCAGTAGGGGAGGGGACAGGGGCGATTGGGCCTATGGCTACACCTTC
D gene: TRBD1
V gene: TRBV19
clone size: NA
J gene: TRBJ1-2

CDR3 protein: CASSQDERKLFF
CDR3 DNA: TGTGCCAGCAGCCAAGATGAGAGAAAACTGTTTTTT
D gene: NA
V gene: TRBV3-1/TRBV3-2
clone size: NA
J gene: TRBJ1-4

CDR3 protein: CASTGRVNQPQHF
CDR3 DNA: TGTGCCAGCACCGGCAGGGTCAATCAGCCCCAGCATTTT
D gene: NA
V gene: TRBV2
clone size: NA
J gene: TRBJ1-5

CDR3 protein: CASSFEPGQGPFGNTIYF
CDR3 DNA: TGCGCCAGCAGCTTCGAACCGGGACAGGGTCCATTTGGAAACACCATATATTTT
D gene: TRBD1
V gene: TRBV5-1
clone size: once
J gene: TRBJ1-3

CDR3 protein: CASSLRQGSSPLHF
CDR3 DNA: TGTGCCAGCAGCCTACGACAGGGGAGCTCACCCCTCCACTTT
D gene: TRBD1
V gene: TRBV3-1/TRBV3-2
clone size: NA
J gene: TRBJ1-6

CDR3 protein: CASALGGPNTEAFF
CDR3 DNA: TGTGCCAGCGCCTTAGGGGGCCCGAACACTGAAGCTTTCTTT
D gene: TRBD1
V gene: TRBV6-5
clone size: NA
J gene: TRBJ1-1

CDR3 protein: CASSQPPGSGPQETQYF
CDR3 DNA: TGTGCCAGCAGCCAACCCCCAGGTAGCGGGCCTCAAGAGACCCAGTACTTC
D gene: TRBD2
V gene: TRBV4-2
clone size: NA
J gene: TRBJ2-5

CDR3 protein: CASSQDREAGNTIYF
CDR3 DNA: TGCGCCAGCAGCCAAGACAGGGAGGCTGGAAACACCATATATTTT
D gene: NA
V gene: TRBV4-1
clone size: NA
J gene: TRBJ1-3

CDR3 protein: CASSLKSGDGYTF
CDR3 DNA: TGCGCCAGCAGCTTGAAGTCGGGGGACGGCTACACCTTC
D gene: NA
V gene: TRBV5-1
clone size: NA
J gene: TRBJ1-2

CDR3 protein: CASSYGGGEGYTF
CDR3 DNA: TGTGCCAGCAGTTACGGGGGAGGGGAGGGCTACACCTTC
D gene: NA
V gene: TRBV6-6
clone size: NA
J gene: TRBJ1-2

CDR3 protein: CASSQGWDLSSYEQYF
CDR3 DNA: TGCGCCAGCAGCCAAGGATGGGACTTAAGCTCCTACGAGCAGTACTTC
D gene: NA
V gene: TRBV4-1
clone size: NA
J gene: TRBJ2-7

CDR3 protein: CATMGQGAYDEQYF
CDR3 DNA: TGTGCCACCATGGGACAGGGGGCCTACGACGAGCAGTACTTC
D gene: TRBD1
V gene: TRBV2
clone size: NA
J gene: TRBJ2-7

CDR3 protein: CASSPGGANEKLFF
CDR3 DNA: TGTGCCAGCAGCCCGGGGGGGGCGAATGAAAAACTGTTTTTT
D gene: NA
V gene: TRBV3-1/TRBV3-2
clone size: NA
J gene: TRBJ1-4

CDR3 protein: CASGLSRARAFF
CDR3 DNA: TGTGCTAGTGGCCTCTCGAGGGCGAGGGCTTTCTTT
D gene: NA
V gene: TRBV12-5
clone size: NA
J gene: TRBJ1-1

CDR3 protein: CASSQGGPDTQYF
CDR3 DNA: TGTGCCAGCAGCCAAGGGGGGCCCGATACGCAGTATTTT
D gene: NA
V gene: TRBV4-2
clone size: few
J gene: TRBJ2-3

CDR3 protein: CASRDRGEVTEAFF
CDR3 DNA: TGTGCCAGCAGGGACAGGGGGGAGGTCACTGAAGCTTTCTTT
D gene: TRBD1
V gene: TRBV6-5
clone size: NA
J gene: TRBJ1-1

CDR3 protein: CASNLGQGNTDTQYF
CDR3 DNA: TGTGCCAGCAATCTGGGACAGGGAAACACAGATACGCAGTATTTT
D gene: TRBD1
V gene: TRBV11-2
clone size: NA
J gene: TRBJ2-3